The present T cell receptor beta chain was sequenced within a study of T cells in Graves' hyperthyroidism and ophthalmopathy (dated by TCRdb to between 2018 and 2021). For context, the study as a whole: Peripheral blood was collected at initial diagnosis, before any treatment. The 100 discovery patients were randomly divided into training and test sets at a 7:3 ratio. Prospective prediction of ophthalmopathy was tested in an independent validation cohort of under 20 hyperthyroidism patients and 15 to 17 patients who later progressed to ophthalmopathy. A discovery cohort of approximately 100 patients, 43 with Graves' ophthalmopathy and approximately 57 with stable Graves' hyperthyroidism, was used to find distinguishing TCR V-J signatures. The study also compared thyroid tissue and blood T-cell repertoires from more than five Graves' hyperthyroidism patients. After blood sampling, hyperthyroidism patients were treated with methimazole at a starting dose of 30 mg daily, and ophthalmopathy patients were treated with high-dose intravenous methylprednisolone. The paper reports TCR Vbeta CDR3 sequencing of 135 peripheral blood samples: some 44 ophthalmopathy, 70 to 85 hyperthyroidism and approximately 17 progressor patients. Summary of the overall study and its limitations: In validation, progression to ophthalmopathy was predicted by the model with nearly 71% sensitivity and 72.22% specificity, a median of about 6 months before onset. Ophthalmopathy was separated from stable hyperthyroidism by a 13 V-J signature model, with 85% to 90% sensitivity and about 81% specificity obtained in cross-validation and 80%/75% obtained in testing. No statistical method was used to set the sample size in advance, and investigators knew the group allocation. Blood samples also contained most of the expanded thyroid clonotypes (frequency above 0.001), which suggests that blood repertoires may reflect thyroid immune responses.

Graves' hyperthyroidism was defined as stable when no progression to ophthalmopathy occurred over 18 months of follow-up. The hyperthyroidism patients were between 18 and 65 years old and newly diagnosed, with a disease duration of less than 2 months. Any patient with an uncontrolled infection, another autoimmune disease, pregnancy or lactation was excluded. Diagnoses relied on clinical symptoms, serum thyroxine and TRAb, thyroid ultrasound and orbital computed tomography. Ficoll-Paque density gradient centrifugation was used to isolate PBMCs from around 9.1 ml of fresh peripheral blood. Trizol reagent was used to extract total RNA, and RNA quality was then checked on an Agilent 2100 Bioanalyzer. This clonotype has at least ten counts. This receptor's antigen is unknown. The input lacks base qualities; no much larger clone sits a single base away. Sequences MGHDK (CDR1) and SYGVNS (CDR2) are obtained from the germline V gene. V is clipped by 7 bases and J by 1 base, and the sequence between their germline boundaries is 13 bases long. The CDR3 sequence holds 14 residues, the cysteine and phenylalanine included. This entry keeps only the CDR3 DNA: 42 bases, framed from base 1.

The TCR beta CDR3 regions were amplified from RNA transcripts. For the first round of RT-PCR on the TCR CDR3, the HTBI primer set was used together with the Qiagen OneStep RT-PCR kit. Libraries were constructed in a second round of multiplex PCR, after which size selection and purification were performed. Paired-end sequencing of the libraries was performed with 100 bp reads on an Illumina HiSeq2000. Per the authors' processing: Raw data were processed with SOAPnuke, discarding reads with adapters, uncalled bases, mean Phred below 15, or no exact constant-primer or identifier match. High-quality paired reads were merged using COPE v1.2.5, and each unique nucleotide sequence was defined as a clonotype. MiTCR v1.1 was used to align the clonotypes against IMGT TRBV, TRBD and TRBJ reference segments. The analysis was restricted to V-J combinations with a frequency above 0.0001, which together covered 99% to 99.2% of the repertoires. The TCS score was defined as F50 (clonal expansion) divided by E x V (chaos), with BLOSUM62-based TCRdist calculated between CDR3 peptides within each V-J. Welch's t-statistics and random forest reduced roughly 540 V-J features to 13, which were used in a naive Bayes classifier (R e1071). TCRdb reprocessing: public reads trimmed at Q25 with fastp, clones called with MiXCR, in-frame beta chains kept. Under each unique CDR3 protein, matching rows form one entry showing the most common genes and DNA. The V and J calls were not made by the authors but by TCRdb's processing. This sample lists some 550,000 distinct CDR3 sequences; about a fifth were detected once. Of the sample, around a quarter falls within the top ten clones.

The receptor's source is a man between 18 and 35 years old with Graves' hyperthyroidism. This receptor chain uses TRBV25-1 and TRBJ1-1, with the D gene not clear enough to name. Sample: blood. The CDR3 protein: CASIGVGRNTEAFF. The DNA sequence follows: TGTGCCAGCATTGGGGTCGGGCGGAACACTGAAGCTTTCTTT.